These T cell receptor beta chains were read from a single sample in a study of identical twins. One entry per CDR3 protein, called by TCRdb with MiXCR from the 5' RACE reads. This sample carries 450,000 or so distinct CDR3 sequences, 14% of them seen once, and the ten largest clones take around 0.57%. The sample was also linked to a second study, of yellow fever vaccine responses in identical twins.

The specimen sequenced was CD4+ T cells sorted from blood. Receptors originate from a woman between 18 and 30 years old in good health. Both conserved end residues are part of each CDR3. The order of the fields is V gene, D gene, J gene, clone size, CDR3 DNA, CDR3 protein. D genes are given only for firm matches. Clone sizes are given selectively: once, few, many, or a class where the clone is expanded.

TRBV15	.	TRBJ2-1	few	TGTGCCACCAGCAGATATGAGACGAGTAATGAGCAGTTCTTC	CATSRYETSNEQFF
TRBV7-2	TRBD2	TRBJ2-1	.	TGTGCCAGCAGCTTAGGTAGCGGGAGGGCCGATGAGCAGTTCTTC	CASSLGSGRADEQFF
TRBV7-3	TRBD2	TRBJ2-1	few	TGTGCCAGCAGCTCAAGTGGCCTAGCGGGGGTTACCTACAATGAGCAGTTCTTC	CASSSSGLAGVTYNEQFF
TRBV5-4	TRBD2	TRBJ2-1	few	TGTGCCAGCAGCTCCCGTCTAGCGGGGGGGGATGAGCAGTTCTTC	CASSSRLAGGDEQFF
TRBV20-1	TRBD2	TRBJ2-3	.	TGCAGTGCTAGAGATCTTGCTAGCGGGGGGATCAAGGCTGATACGCAGTATTTT	CSARDLASGGIKADTQYF
TRBV5-1	.	TRBJ2-3	few	TGCGCCAGCAGCCGTAAGCTGGGAGCTGGAGATACGCAGTATTTT	CASSRKLGAGDTQYF
TRBV20-1	TRBD2	TRBJ2-3	.	TGCAGTGCCAGAGACCCGGCTAGCGGGTCCCGCACAGATACGCAGTATTTT	CSARDPASGSRTDTQYF
TRBV15	TRBD1	TRBJ2-7	many	TGTGCCACCAGCATACGGACAGGCTCCTCCTACGAGCAGTACTTC	CATSIRTGSSYEQYF
TRBV28	TRBD2	TRBJ2-4	few	TGTGCCAGCAGTACCTGGACTAGCGGGGGTCAAAACATTCAGTACTTC	CASSTWTSGGQNIQYF
TRBV7-9	TRBD2	TRBJ2-5	few	TGTGCCAGCAGCCCCGGACTAGCCCAAGAGACCCAGTACTTC	CASSPGLAQETQYF
TRBV29-1	.	TRBJ2-7	few	TGCAGCGTTAGGAGGACCGACTACGAGCAGTACTTC	CSVRRTDYEQYF
TRBV11-2	TRBD1	TRBJ2-7	.	TGTGCCAGCAGACAGGGGGTCGGCTACGAGCAGTACTTC	CASRQGVGYEQYF
TRBV11-2	TRBD2	TRBJ2-1	.	TGTGCCAGCAGCTTTACCCTAGCGGATTACAATGAGCAGTTCTTC	CASSFTLADYNEQFF
TRBV5-1	.	TRBJ1-1	few	TGCGCCAGCAGCTTGGGGCAGTATAACACTGAAGCTTTCTTT	CASSLGQYNTEAFF
TRBV6-1	.	TRBJ2-7	.	TGTGCCAGCACTATTCCGGGGACACTGGACGAGCAGTACTTC	CASTIPGTLDEQYF
TRBV18	.	TRBJ2-1	many	TGTGCCAGCAGTCCAGATAGTTCCTACAATGAGCAGTTCTTC	CASSPDSSYNEQFF
TRBV20-1	TRBD1	TRBJ1-5	few	TGCAGTGCAAACCAGGGGGCCCAACAGCCCCAGCATTTT	CSANQGAQQPQHF
TRBV20-1	TRBD1	TRBJ2-7	few	TGCAGTGCTAGTGTGGACAGGGGTTTCTACGAGCAGTACTTC	CSASVDRGFYEQYF
TRBV6-2/TRBV6-3	TRBD1	TRBJ1-5	few	TGTGCCAGCACTCGACAGGGGGCCGATCAGCCCCAGCATTTT	CASTRQGADQPQHF
TRBV7-3	TRBD2	TRBJ2-5	.	TGTGCCAGCAGCTTAATAGCTAGCGGGGCGGAGACCCAGTACTTC	CASSLIASGAETQYF
TRBV27	TRBD1	TRBJ2-7	.	TGTGCCAGCAGTCCTTGGGACAGGGGGCGCCAGGGGCAGTACTTC	CASSPWDRGRQGQYF
TRBV20-1	.	TRBJ2-7	.	TGCAGTGGAAAGAGGGGGGGTTGGTACGAGCAGTACTTC	CSGKRGGWYEQYF
TRBV10-3	.	TRBJ2-2	few	TGTGCCATGAGTGGTAGAGGGGAAACCGGGGAGCTGTTTTTT	CAMSGRGETGELFF
TRBV10-3	.	TRBJ2-7	.	TGTGCCATCAGTGAGTCGACGATTGCTAGCTCATACGAGCAGTACTTC	CAISESTIASSYEQYF
TRBV18	.	TRBJ2-5	few	TGTGCCAGCTCCCCCTCGGGGGCAGGGAGGCAAGAGACCCAGTACTTC	CASSPSGAGRQETQYF
TRBV7-6	.	TRBJ2-3	once	TGTGCCAGCAGCTTAGCAGTCAGGGCGGTAACAGATACGCAGTATTTT	CASSLAVRAVTDTQYF
TRBV28	.	TRBJ2-6	few	TGTGCCAGCAGAAACAGGGCTGGGGCCAACGTCCTGACTTTC	CASRNRAGANVLTF
TRBV5-1	.	TRBJ2-6	few	TGCGCCAGCAACCGGGACACCCTAAGCTCTGGGGCCATCGTCCTGACTTTC	CASNRDTLSSGAIVLTF
TRBV7-2	TRBD1	TRBJ2-7	.	TGTGCCAGCAGCTTGTTGACAGGGCCCCCTTCCGAGCAGTACTTC	CASSLLTGPPSEQYF
TRBV11-2	TRBD2	TRBJ2-5	.	TGTGCCAGCAGCTTACGAAGCGGGGGACAGACCCAGTACTTC	CASSLRSGGQTQYF
TRBV5-1	.	TRBJ2-2	once	TGCGCCAGCAGCACGCAGGGGCCCGGGGAGCTGATTTTT	CASSTQGPGELIF
TRBV28	.	TRBJ2-2	.	TGTGCCAGCAGTTCCCCCGGTCTCAAAACCGGGGAGCTGTTTTTT	CASSSPGLKTGELFF